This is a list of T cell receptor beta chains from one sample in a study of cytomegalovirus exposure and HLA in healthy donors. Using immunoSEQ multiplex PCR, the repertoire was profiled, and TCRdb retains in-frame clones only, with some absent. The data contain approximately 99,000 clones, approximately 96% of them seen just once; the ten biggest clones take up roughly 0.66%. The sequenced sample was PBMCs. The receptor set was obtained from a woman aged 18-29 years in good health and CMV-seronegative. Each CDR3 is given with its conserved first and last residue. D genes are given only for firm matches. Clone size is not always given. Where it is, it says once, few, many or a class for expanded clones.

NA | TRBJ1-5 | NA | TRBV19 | TGTGCCAGTAGATTCAGGGATGATCAGCCCCAGCATTTT | CASRFRDDQPQHF
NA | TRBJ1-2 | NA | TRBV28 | TGTGCCAGCAGTCCCAATTATCATTCGGTCGCGGGCTACACCTTC | CASSPNYHSVAGYTF
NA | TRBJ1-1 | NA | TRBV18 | TGTGCCAGCTCACTAAACGGCGACACGGAAGCTTTCTTT | CASSLNGDTEAFF
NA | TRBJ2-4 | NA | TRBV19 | TGTGCCAGTAGCCGAGACAGGCTTGAGGTCAAAAACATTCAGTACTTC | CASSRDRLEVKNIQYF
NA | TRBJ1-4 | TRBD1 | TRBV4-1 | TGCGCCAGCAGCCTGGGGGACAGGGTGGTACCTAATGAAAAACTGTTTTTT | CASSLGDRVVPNEKLFF
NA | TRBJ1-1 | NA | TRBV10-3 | TGTGCCATCAGTGACATCCCGGGGGCTGAAGCTTTCTTT | CAISDIPGAEAFF
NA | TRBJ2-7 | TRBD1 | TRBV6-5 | TGTGCCAGCAGTTACGGGACAGGGGGCAGCTACGAGCAGTACTTC | CASSYGTGGSYEQYF
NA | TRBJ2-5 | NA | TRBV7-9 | TGTGCCAGCAGCTTAGCGGGCCTACCCCCCGGAGAGACCCAGTACTTC | CASSLAGLPPGETQYF
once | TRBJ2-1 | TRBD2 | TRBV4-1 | TGCGCCAGCAGTGGACTAGCTAGCTACAATGAGCAGTTCTTC | CASSGLASYNEQFF
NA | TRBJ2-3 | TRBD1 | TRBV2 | TGTGCCAGCAGACAAAACGGCGACAGGGGGGCGCAGTATTTT | CASRQNGDRGAQYF
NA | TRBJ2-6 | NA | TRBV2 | TGTGCCAGCATGAGCCGGTCTGGGGCCAACGTCCTGACTTTC | CASMSRSGANVLTF
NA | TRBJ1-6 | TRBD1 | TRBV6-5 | TGTGCCAGCAGTAAGACAGGGCAAAATAATTCACCCCTCCACTTT | CASSKTGQNNSPLHF
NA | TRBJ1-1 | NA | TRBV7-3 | TGTGCCAGCAGCCACAGAAACACTGAAGCTTTCTTT | CASSHRNTEAFF
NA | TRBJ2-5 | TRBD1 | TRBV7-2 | TGTGCCAGCAGCCCCCGACAGGGGGAAGAGACCCAGTACTTC | CASSPRQGEETQYF
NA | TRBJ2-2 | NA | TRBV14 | TGTGCCAGCAGCCGAAACTCGAATAGGCAGGGGACCGGGGAGCTGTTTTTT | CASSRNSNRQGTGELFF
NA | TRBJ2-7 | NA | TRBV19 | TGTGCCAGTAGTATTTTCGAGCGAACCTACGAGCAGTACTTC | CASSIFERTYEQYF
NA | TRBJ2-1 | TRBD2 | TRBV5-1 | TGCGCCAGCAGCTACGGACTAGCGGGGGGCCCCTACAATGAGCAGTTCTTC | CASSYGLAGGPYNEQFF
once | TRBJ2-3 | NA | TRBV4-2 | TGTGCCAGCAGCCAAGTAACCGCGTTGGTACCGTCCACAGATACGCAGTATTTT | CASSQVTALVPSTDTQYF
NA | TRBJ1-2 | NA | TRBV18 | TGTGCCAGCTCACTACGGGAGGTGCAGGGGCCTTTGGACTATGGCTACACCTTC | CASSLREVQGPLDYGYTF
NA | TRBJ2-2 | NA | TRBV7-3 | TGTGCCAGCAGCATCGGAGGGGCGAACACCGGGGAGCTGTTTTTT | CASSIGGANTGELFF
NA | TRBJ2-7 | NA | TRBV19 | TGTGCCAGTGCTAAATGGTTCCCACAGTACTTC | CASAKWFPQYF
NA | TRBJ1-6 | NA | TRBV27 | TGTGCCAGCACCTTTCTTACAGTTCAGAATTCACCCCTCCACTTT | CASTFLTVQNSPLHF
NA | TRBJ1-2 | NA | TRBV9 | TGTGCCAGCAGAGGCGGGGGATATGGCTACACCTTC | CASRGGGYGYTF
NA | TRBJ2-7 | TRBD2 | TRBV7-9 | TGTGCCAGCAGCTCAGGGACTAGCGTCGCCTACGAGCAGTACTTC | CASSSGTSVAYEQYF
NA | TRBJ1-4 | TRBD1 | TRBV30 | TGTGCCTGGAGTCCGACAGGGCGAAAACTGTTTTTT | CAWSPTGRKLFF
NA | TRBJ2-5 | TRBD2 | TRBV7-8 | TGTGCCAGCAGCTCCCTGTTGGGCCTAGCGGGGGGGCCGGTGGAGACCCAGTACTTC | CASSSLLGLAGGPVETQYF
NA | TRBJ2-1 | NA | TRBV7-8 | TGTGCCAGCAGCTTAACGGCGGGGCTCGTGGATGAGCAGTTCTTC | CASSLTAGLVDEQFF
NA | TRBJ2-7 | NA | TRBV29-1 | TGCAGCGTTGAAGCATACTCAGGCGAGCAGTACTTC | CSVEAYSGEQYF
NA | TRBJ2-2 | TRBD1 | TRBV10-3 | TGTGCCATCAGTGGGACCCCGACAGGGCCCGGGGAGCTGTTTTTT | CAISGTPTGPGELFF